This T cell receptor beta chain was retrieved from a study of blood T cell repertoires in COVID-19. On the study more broadly: Cohort 3 recovery required two negative PCRs, clearance, or symptom resolution. T cells, B-cell-depleted T cells, or PBMCs provided the cDNA or gDNA that served as material.

Cohort allocation depended upon clinical history that participants reported. Some clones are missing from TCRdb's copy, which holds only in-frame ones; the method was immunoSEQ multiplex PCR. The sample shows some 220,000 clones, approximately 87% of them seen only once. Trimming removed 0 bases from V and 6 bases from J, with 13 bases in between. CDR3 length: 15 amino acids. Looked up from germline, CDR1 is MGHRA and CDR2 is YSYEKL. This chain links TRBV4-1 with TRBJ2-3; perhaps TRBD1 as D (5 bases). The source is a woman between 50 and 59 years old in a cohort exposed to, infected with or recovered from COVID-19 (not recorded which). The sample comprised PBMCs or T cells enriched from blood (not recorded which). The CDR3 DNA reads as TGCGCCAGCAGCCAAGATCCCCCAGGGTCGGATACGCAGTATTTT. Its protein product is CASSQDPPGSDTQYF.